The 7 T cell receptor beta chains below come from one sample, sequenced in a study of cytomegalovirus exposure and HLA in healthy donors. This table comes from immunoSEQ multiplex PCR, and its TCRdb copy is limited to in-frame clones, with some not included. Of under 200,000 clones in the sample, about 96% are singletons; the top ten hold more than 0.7%. Sequenced material: PBMCs. The receptors derive from a woman in her late teens or twenties in good health and CMV-seronegative.

This chain joins TRBV2 and TRBJ1-5; D is perhaps TRBD1 (5 bases). The CDR3 runs 14 residues. CDR1 and CDR2 (germline): SNHLY, FYNNEI. V was cut by 4 bases and J by 6 bases, with 13 bases left in between. In DNA, the CDR3 is TGTGCCAGCAGTGTGGACATCGGTGGTCAGCCCCAGCATTTT. Its protein is CASSVDIGGQPQHF.

The rearrangement uses TRBV9 and TRBJ2-1; D possibly corresponds to TRBD2 (6 bases). This CDR3 is built from 16 residues. Germline V gene lookup returns CDR1 SGDLS and CDR2 YYNGEE. The V end was cut by 0 bases, the J end by 1 base, with 11 bases between. The CDR3 is CASSVGGLASYNEQFF. As DNA, the CDR3 is TGTGCCAGCAGCGTAGGGGGTCTAGCGTCCTACAATGAGCAGTTCTTC.

This chain joins TRBV7-6 and TRBJ1-6; maybe TRBD1 (6 bases). The germline CDR1 and CDR2 sequences are SGHVS and FNYEAQ. This CDR3 is 15 amino acids long. V dropped 6 bases and J dropped 7 bases, with 16 bases sitting between them. CDR3 bases: TGTGCCAGCAGACTTACAGGGACCCTAAATTCACCCCTCCACTTT. This gives the protein CASRLTGTLNSPLHF. Combining the CDR3 with reference TRBV7-6 and TRBJ1-6 gives the whole variable domain GAGVSQSPRYKVTKRGQDVALRCDPISGHVSLYWYRQALGQGPEFLTYFNYEAQQDKSGLPNDRFSAERPEGSISTLTIQRTEQRDSAMYRCASRLTGTLNSPLHFGNGTRLTVT.

The CDR3 here is CASSLGGQSSYNSPLHF. CDR3 nucleotide sequence: TGTGCCAGCAGCTTAGGGGGACAATCCTCCTATAATTCACCCCTCCACTTT. The J gene is TRBJ1-6, the V gene TRBV7-9, with D tentatively TRBD1 (6 bases). V was shortened by 1 base and J by 0 bases, with 10 bases between the two germline ends. There are 17 residues in the CDR3. CDR1 and CDR2 (germline): SEHNR, FQNEAQ (reference sequence).

The DNA of the CDR3 is TGCGCCAGCAGCCAACTTAGCGGACAGGGTGAAGCTTTCTTT. Translating gives CASSQLSGQGEAFF. This sequence joins TRBV4-3 and TRBJ1-1, with 8 bases lining up with TRBD1. V was clipped by 2 bases and J by 7 bases; unmatched bases: 6. This CDR3 spans 14 amino acids. CDR1 LGHNA and CDR2 YSLEER come from the germline V gene.

The chain carries TRBV11-1 and TRBJ1-4; tentatively, D is TRBD1 (6 bases). The germline V and J ends were trimmed by 5 bases and 9 bases, with 16 bases remaining between them. CDR1 is SGHAT and CDR2 is FQDESV in the germline V gene (reference sequence). The CDR3 covers 14 residues. CDR3 protein: CASSQVGTSQKLFF. The CDR3 DNA sequence: TGTGCCAGCAGCCAAGTCGGGACATCACAAAAACTGTTTTTT.

The gene calls are TRBV7-6 and TRBJ2-7; TRBD1 is a possible D gene (6 bases). Trimming removed 0 bases from V and 1 base from J, with 7 bases in between. CDR1 is SGHVS and CDR2 is FNYEAQ in the germline V gene. The CDR3 has 14 amino acids. CDR3 sequence: CASSLADSSYEQYF. DNA for the CDR3: TGTGCCAGCAGCTTAGCGGACAGTTCCTACGAGCAGTACTTC.